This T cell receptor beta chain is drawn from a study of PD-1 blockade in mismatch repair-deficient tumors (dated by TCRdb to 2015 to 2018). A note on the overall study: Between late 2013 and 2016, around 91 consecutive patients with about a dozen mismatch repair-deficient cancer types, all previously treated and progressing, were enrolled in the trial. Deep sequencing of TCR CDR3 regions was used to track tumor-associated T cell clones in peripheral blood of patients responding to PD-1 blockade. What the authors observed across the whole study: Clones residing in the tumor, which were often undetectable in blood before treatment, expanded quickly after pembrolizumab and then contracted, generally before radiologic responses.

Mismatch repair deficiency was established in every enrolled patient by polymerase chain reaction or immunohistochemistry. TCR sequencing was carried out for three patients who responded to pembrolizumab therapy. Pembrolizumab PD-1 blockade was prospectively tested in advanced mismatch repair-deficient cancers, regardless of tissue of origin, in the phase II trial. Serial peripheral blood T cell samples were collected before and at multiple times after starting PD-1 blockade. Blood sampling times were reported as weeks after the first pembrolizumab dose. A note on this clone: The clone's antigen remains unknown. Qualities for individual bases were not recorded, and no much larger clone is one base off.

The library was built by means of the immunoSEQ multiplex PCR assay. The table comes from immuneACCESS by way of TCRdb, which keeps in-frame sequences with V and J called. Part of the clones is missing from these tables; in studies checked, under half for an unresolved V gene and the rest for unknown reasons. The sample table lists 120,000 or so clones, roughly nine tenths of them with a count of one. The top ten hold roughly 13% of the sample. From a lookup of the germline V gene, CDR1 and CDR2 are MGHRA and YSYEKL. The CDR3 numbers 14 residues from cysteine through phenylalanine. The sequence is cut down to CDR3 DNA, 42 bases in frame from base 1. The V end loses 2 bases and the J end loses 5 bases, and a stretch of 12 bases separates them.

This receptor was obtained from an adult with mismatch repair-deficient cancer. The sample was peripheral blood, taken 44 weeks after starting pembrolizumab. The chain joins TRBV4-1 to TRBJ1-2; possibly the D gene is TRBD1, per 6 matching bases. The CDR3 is CASSQHRERYGYTF. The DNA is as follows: TGCGCCAGCAGCCAACACAGGGAACGATATGGCTACACCTTC.